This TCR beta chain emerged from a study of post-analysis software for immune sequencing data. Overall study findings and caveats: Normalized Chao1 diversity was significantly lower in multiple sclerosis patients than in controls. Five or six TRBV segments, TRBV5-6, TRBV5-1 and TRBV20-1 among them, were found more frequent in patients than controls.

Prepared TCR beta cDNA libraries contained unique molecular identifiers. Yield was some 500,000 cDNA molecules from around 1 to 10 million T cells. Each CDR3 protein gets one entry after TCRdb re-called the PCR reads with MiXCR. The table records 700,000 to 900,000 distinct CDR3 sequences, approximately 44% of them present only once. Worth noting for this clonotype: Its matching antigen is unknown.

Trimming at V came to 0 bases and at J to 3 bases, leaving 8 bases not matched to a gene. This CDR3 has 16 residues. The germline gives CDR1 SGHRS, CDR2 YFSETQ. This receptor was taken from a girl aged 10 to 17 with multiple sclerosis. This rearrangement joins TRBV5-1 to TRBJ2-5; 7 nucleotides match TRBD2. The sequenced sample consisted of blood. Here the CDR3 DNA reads TGCGCCAGCAGCTTGGTCAGCGGGATAAGGAAAGAGACCCAGTACTTC. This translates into CASSLVSGIRKETQYF.